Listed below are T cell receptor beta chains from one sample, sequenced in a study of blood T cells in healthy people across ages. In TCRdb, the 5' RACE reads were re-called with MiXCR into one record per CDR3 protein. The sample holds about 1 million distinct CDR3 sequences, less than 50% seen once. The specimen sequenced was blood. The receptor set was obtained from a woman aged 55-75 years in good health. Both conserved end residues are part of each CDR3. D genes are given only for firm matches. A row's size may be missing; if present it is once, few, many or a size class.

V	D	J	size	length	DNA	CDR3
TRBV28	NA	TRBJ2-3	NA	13	TGTGCCAGCAGCCCTAGCATCCCAGATACGCAGTATTTT	CASSPSIPDTQYF
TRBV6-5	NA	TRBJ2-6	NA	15	TGTGCCAGCAGTTATAGCTTCTCTGGGGCCAACGTCCTGACTTTC	CASSYSFSGANVLTF
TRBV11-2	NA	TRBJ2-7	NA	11	TGTGCCAGCGCGACGGACTACGAGCAGTACTTC	CASATDYEQYF
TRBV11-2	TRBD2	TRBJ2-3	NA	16	TGTGCCAGCAGCTTAGAAGGTAGCGGGAGTGCAGATACGCAGTATTTT	CASSLEGSGSADTQYF
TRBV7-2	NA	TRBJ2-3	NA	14	TGTGCCAGCCAACTAGCTTTTAGCACAGATACGCAGTATTTT	CASQLAFSTDTQYF
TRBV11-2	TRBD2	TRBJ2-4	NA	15	TGTGCCAGCAGCACGTCGGGACTAGTAGGAAACATTCAGTACTTC	CASSTSGLVGNIQYF
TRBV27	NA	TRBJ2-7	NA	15	TGTGCCAGCAGTTTCGGCGGAAGGTCGGCTTACGAGCAGTACTTC	CASSFGGRSAYEQYF
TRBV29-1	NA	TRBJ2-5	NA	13	TGCAGCGTTGCAATACCGGGGAGAGAGACCCAGTACTTC	CSVAIPGRETQYF
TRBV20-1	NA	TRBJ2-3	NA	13	TGCAGTGCTAGCTCTGGGCTGGGAGATACGCAGTATTTT	CSASSGLGDTQYF
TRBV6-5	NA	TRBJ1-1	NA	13	TGTGCCAGCAGGAGGACAGTGAACACTGAAGCTTTCTTT	CASRRTVNTEAFF
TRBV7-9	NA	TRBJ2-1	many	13	TGTGCCAGCAGCTTAGTAACTTACAATGAGCAGTTCTTC	CASSLVTYNEQFF
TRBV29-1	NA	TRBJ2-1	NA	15	TGCAGCGTTGAAGATGGGACGAGGAGCTACAATGAGCAGTTCTTC	CSVEDGTRSYNEQFF
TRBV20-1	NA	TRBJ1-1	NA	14	TGCAGTGCTAGAGGAGGAGGTACAGCCCCTGAAGCTTTCTTT	CSARGGGTAPEAFF
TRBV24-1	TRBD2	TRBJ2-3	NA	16	TGTGCCACCAGTGATTTGAGGCGGGGGAGCACAGATACGCAGTATTTT	CATSDLRRGSTDTQYF
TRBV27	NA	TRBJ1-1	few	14	TGTGCCAGCAGTTTAAACCGAATGAACACTGAAGCTTTCTTT	CASSLNRMNTEAFF
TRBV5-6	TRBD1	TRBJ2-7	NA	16	TGTGCCAGCAGCCTGGGACAGGGGAATCAGGCCTACGAGCAGTACTTC	CASSLGQGNQAYEQYF
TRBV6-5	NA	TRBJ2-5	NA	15	TGTGCCAGCAGTTACTCGTGGGCGGACCAAGAGACCCAGTACTTC	CASSYSWADQETQYF
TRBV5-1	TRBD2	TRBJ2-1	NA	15	TGCGCCAGCAGCCAAACTAGCGGGAGGGTTTTCGAGCAGTTCTTC	CASSQTSGRVFEQFF
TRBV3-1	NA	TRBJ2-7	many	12	TGTGCCAGCAGCCAAGGCTCCTACGAGCAGTACTTC	CASSQGSYEQYF
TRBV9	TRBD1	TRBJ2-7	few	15	TGTGCCAGCAGCGGGGGACAGACGAACACCTACGAGCAGTACTTC	CASSGGQTNTYEQYF
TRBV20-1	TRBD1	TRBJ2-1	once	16	TGCAGTGCTAGGGGGGATCGGGACAGGGTCGTCAATGAGCAGTTCTTC	CSARGDRDRVVNEQFF
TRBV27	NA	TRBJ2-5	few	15	TGTGCCAGCAGGGTGACGGGGAGTTACGGTGGGACCCAGTACTTC	CASRVTGSYGGTQYF
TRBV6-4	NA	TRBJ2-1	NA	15	TGTGCCAGCAGTGACGACAACTCGCGGTTCAATGAGCAGTTCTTC	CASSDDNSRFNEQFF
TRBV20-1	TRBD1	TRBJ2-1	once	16	TGCAGTGCTAGCGATGGGGGGACAGGGGGAGACAATGAGCAGTTCTTC	CSASDGGTGGDNEQFF
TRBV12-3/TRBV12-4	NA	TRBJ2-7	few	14	TGTGCCACCGCGGACGGGACTTCTCCCTACGAGCAGTACTTC	CATADGTSPYEQYF
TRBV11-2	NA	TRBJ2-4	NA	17	TGTGCCGGCAGCCCTCTCGGGGGTCGGCTAGCCAAAAACATTCAGTACTTC	CAGSPLGGRLAKNIQYF
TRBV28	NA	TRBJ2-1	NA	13	TGTGCCAGCATAGGCCAGGGTTACAATGAGCAGTTCTTC	CASIGQGYNEQFF
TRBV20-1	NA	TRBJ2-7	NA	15	TGCAGTGCTAGATTGATGGATGCAGCCACCTACGAGCAGTACTTC	CSARLMDAATYEQYF